Detailed here is one TCR beta chain. The CDR3 totals 13 residues. V was cut by 4 bases and J by 5 bases, with 11 bases left in between. The sample originates from a study of blood T cell repertoires in COVID-19. Study at large: T cells, B-cell-depleted T cells, or PBMCs supplied cDNA or gDNA.

The age range of participants was about 18 to 90 years, with residence in approximately 25 US areas. Method: immunoSEQ multiplex PCR; TCRdb's copy keeps in-frame clones and lacks some. This sample yields 200,000 to 250,000 clones, of which 85% to 90% are seen a single time; 3% to 3.5% belongs to the top ten. This chain joins TRBV12-3 or TRBV12-4 and TRBJ2-5, with D possibly TRBD2 on 6 matching bases. Sequenced: PBMCs or T cells enriched from blood (not recorded which). The source is a woman younger than 35 in a cohort exposed to, infected with or recovered from COVID-19 (not recorded which). The chain's CDR3 is CASSSDYLETQYF. The CDR3 bases are TGTGCCAGCAGTTCGGACTATTTGGAGACCCAGTACTTC.